A selection of T cell receptor beta chains follows, all from one sample in a study of T cell clonotyping in hematopoietic cell transplantation. Clones were read by immunoSEQ multiplex PCR, and TCRdb kept only the in-frame ones, dropping some. This table holds about 11,000 clones, 92% found once. This specimen consisted of peripheral blood mononuclear cells, obtained before stem cell transplant. The receptors were gathered from a woman between 40 and 55 years old with acute myeloid leukemia. Some clones in this sample may be carry-over from other donors' samples. Each CDR3 is given with its conserved first and last residue. Each record gives: CDR3 length, J gene, V gene, D gene, clone size, CDR3 DNA, CDR3 protein. D genes are given only for firm matches. Expanded clones are given a class, and other clones once, few, many or no size at all.

len: 14; j_gene: TRBJ1-2; v_gene: TRBV7-8; d_gene: .; abundance: .; CDR3nt: TGTGCCAGCAGCTTAGCGGATCTTAGGGATGGCTACACCTTC; CDR3aa: CASSLADLRDGYTF
len: 14; j_gene: TRBJ2-7; v_gene: TRBV9; d_gene: TRBD2; abundance: .; CDR3nt: TGTGCCAGCACTAGCGGGAGAGATACCTACGAGCAGTACTTC; CDR3aa: CASTSGRDTYEQYF
len: 14; j_gene: TRBJ2-3; v_gene: TRBV9; d_gene: TRBD2; abundance: .; CDR3nt: TGTGCCAGCAGCGAACTAGCGGGAGCGGATACGCAGTATTTT; CDR3aa: CASSELAGADTQYF
len: 16; j_gene: TRBJ2-1; v_gene: TRBV4-3; d_gene: TRBD1; abundance: once; CDR3nt: TGCGCCAGCAGCCAAGTGTTGGGACAGGGTAGAAATGAGCAGTTCTTC; CDR3aa: CASSQVLGQGRNEQFF
len: 14; j_gene: TRBJ1-2; v_gene: TRBV19; d_gene: .; abundance: .; CDR3nt: TGTGCCAGTAGTTCTTATGGGCAGGGCTATGGCTACACCTTC; CDR3aa: CASSSYGQGYGYTF
len: 17; j_gene: TRBJ1-2; v_gene: TRBV27; d_gene: TRBD1; abundance: .; CDR3nt: TGTGCCAGCAGTCCCACGCAGGGGGCGCCTTCCGTTAATGGCTACACCTTC; CDR3aa: CASSPTQGAPSVNGYTF
len: 16; j_gene: TRBJ1-2; v_gene: TRBV7-9; d_gene: TRBD1; abundance: .; CDR3nt: TGTGCCAGCAGCGGCGCCGGGACAGGGGGCTTCTATGGCTACACCTTC; CDR3aa: CASSGAGTGGFYGYTF
len: 15; j_gene: TRBJ2-1; v_gene: TRBV7-9; d_gene: .; abundance: .; CDR3nt: TGTGCCAGCAGCCCTCGGGGGAGCTCCTACAATGAGCAGTTCTTC; CDR3aa: CASSPRGSSYNEQFF
len: 15; j_gene: TRBJ2-7; v_gene: TRBV5-1; d_gene: .; abundance: few; CDR3nt: TGCGCCAGCAGCTTGGCCATGGCGACCCGGGACGAGCAGTACTTC; CDR3aa: CASSLAMATRDEQYF
len: 18; j_gene: TRBJ2-2; v_gene: TRBV5-1; d_gene: TRBD2; abundance: .; CDR3nt: TGCGCCAGCACCCAGGGGATACTAGCGGAGGTGAACACCGGGGAGCTGTTTTTT; CDR3aa: CASTQGILAEVNTGELFF
len: 14; j_gene: TRBJ1-5; v_gene: TRBV13; d_gene: .; abundance: .; CDR3nt: TGTGCCAGCAGCTTAGGACGGATTCTATCGCCCCAGCATTTT; CDR3aa: CASSLGRILSPQHF
len: 15; j_gene: TRBJ1-1; v_gene: TRBV29-1; d_gene: TRBD1; abundance: .; CDR3nt: TGCAGCGTTTATTTAGGACAGGAAAAGAACACTGAAGCTTTCTTT; CDR3aa: CSVYLGQEKNTEAFF
len: 13; j_gene: TRBJ2-5; v_gene: TRBV6-5; d_gene: .; abundance: once; CDR3nt: TGTGCCAGCAGTTACTCGCACCGGGAGACCCAGTACTTC; CDR3aa: CASSYSHRETQYF
len: 13; j_gene: TRBJ1-2; v_gene: TRBV30; d_gene: .; abundance: .; CDR3nt: TGTGCCTGGAGTGAGAGAATAGACTATGGCTACACCTTC; CDR3aa: CAWSERIDYGYTF
len: 15; j_gene: TRBJ1-2; v_gene: TRBV30; d_gene: .; abundance: .; CDR3nt: TGTGCCTCGTTGGGACATACGTCCAGGAGGTATGGCTACACCTTC; CDR3aa: CASLGHTSRRYGYTF
len: 15; j_gene: TRBJ2-7; v_gene: TRBV7-2; d_gene: .; abundance: once; CDR3nt: TGTGCCAGCAGCTTATACCCAGGGACGGACTACGAGCAGTACTTC; CDR3aa: CASSLYPGTDYEQYF
len: 15; j_gene: TRBJ2-7; v_gene: TRBV2; d_gene: .; abundance: .; CDR3nt: TGTGCCAGCAGCCCCCGGACCACGCAATCCTACGAGCAGTACTTC; CDR3aa: CASSPRTTQSYEQYF
len: 16; j_gene: TRBJ2-7; v_gene: TRBV11-2; d_gene: .; abundance: .; CDR3nt: TGTGCCAGCAGCTTAGCGGGGTCGGGGTCAACCTACGAGCAGTACTTC; CDR3aa: CASSLAGSGSTYEQYF
len: 15; j_gene: TRBJ2-3; v_gene: TRBV14; d_gene: .; abundance: .; CDR3nt: TGTGCCAGCAGCCAATCGCCGGGAGATGCAGATACGCAGTATTTT; CDR3aa: CASSQSPGDADTQYF
len: 15; j_gene: TRBJ2-2; v_gene: TRBV7-9; d_gene: TRBD1; abundance: .; CDR3nt: TGTGCCAGCAGCTCGGACAGGTGGAACACCGGGGAGCTGTTTTTT; CDR3aa: CASSSDRWNTGELFF
len: 15; j_gene: TRBJ1-1; v_gene: TRBV5-6; d_gene: TRBD1; abundance: .; CDR3nt: TGTGCCAGCAGCCTCCCAGGGGGGATGAACACTGAAGCTTTCTTT; CDR3aa: CASSLPGGMNTEAFF
len: 15; j_gene: TRBJ2-7; v_gene: TRBV4-2; d_gene: .; abundance: .; CDR3nt: TGTGCCAGCAGCCAAGAGCAGTGGAGCTCCTACGAGCAGTACTTC; CDR3aa: CASSQEQWSSYEQYF
len: 15; j_gene: TRBJ2-1; v_gene: TRBV19; d_gene: TRBD2; abundance: .; CDR3nt: TGTGCCACTTCATTAATAGCGGGTCCCTACAATGAGCAGTTCTTC; CDR3aa: CATSLIAGPYNEQFF
len: 12; j_gene: TRBJ1-2; v_gene: TRBV30; d_gene: .; abundance: .; CDR3nt: TGTGCCTGGAAGGGAGGGCAAGCTGGCTACACCTTC; CDR3aa: CAWKGGQAGYTF
len: 14; j_gene: TRBJ2-7; v_gene: TRBV13; d_gene: TRBD2; abundance: .; CDR3nt: TGTGCCAGCAGCCTAGGACTAGCAAGCTACGAGCAGTACTTC; CDR3aa: CASSLGLASYEQYF
len: 15; j_gene: TRBJ2-7; v_gene: TRBV5-1; d_gene: TRBD1; abundance: .; CDR3nt: TGCGCCAGCAGCTTACCGGGACAGGGTTCCTACGAGCAGTACTTC; CDR3aa: CASSLPGQGSYEQYF
len: 14; j_gene: TRBJ2-5; v_gene: TRBV10-1; d_gene: TRBD2; abundance: .; CDR3nt: TGCGCCAGCAGTGAGGAACTAGCGGGAGAGACCCAGTACTTC; CDR3aa: CASSEELAGETQYF
len: 15; j_gene: TRBJ2-2; v_gene: TRBV7-2; d_gene: .; abundance: .; CDR3nt: TGTGCCAGCAGCTTAGTACTCGGGGGAATCGGGGAGCTGTTTTTT; CDR3aa: CASSLVLGGIGELFF
len: 10; j_gene: TRBJ1-2; v_gene: TRBV29-1; d_gene: .; abundance: .; CDR3nt: TGCAGCGCTATGGACCTTGGCTACACCTTC; CDR3aa: CSAMDLGYTF
len: 12; j_gene: TRBJ1-2; v_gene: TRBV2; d_gene: TRBD1; abundance: .; CDR3nt: TGTGCCAGCAGTGAACAGGGGGGGCTCGACACCTTC; CDR3aa: CASSEQGGLDTF
len: 16; j_gene: TRBJ1-1; v_gene: TRBV11-2; d_gene: .; abundance: .; CDR3nt: TGTGCCAGCAGCTTAGCTGTACAGCTGATGAACACTGAAGCTTTCTTT; CDR3aa: CASSLAVQLMNTEAFF
len: 16; j_gene: TRBJ2-7; v_gene: TRBV14; d_gene: .; abundance: .; CDR3nt: TGTGCCAGCAGCCTGGGGGGGGCAGGCGCAAGCTACGAGCAGTACTTC; CDR3aa: CASSLGGAGASYEQYF
len: 15; j_gene: TRBJ1-6; v_gene: TRBV2; d_gene: .; abundance: .; CDR3nt: TGTGCCAGCAGTGAAGCGCGGGACCCCTGGTTTCCCCTCCACTTT; CDR3aa: CASSEARDPWFPLHF
len: 14; j_gene: TRBJ1-3; v_gene: TRBV5-1; d_gene: .; abundance: .; CDR3nt: TGCGCCAGCAGCGCAGGACAGCCAGGAAACACCATATATTTT; CDR3aa: CASSAGQPGNTIYF
len: 14; j_gene: TRBJ1-1; v_gene: TRBV2; d_gene: .; abundance: .; CDR3nt: TGTGCCAGTCGACCTCTTCCTTCCCCGGGCGAAGCTTTCTTT; CDR3aa: CASRPLPSPGEAFF
len: 14; j_gene: TRBJ1-1; v_gene: TRBV19; d_gene: .; abundance: .; CDR3nt: TGTGCCAGTAGTATGTACAGGGAGAACACTGAAGCTTTCTTT; CDR3aa: CASSMYRENTEAFF
len: 14; j_gene: TRBJ2-2; v_gene: TRBV4-1; d_gene: .; abundance: .; CDR3nt: TGCGCCAGCAGCCTTCCGAGCGGGACCGGGGAGCTGTTTTTT; CDR3aa: CASSLPSGTGELFF